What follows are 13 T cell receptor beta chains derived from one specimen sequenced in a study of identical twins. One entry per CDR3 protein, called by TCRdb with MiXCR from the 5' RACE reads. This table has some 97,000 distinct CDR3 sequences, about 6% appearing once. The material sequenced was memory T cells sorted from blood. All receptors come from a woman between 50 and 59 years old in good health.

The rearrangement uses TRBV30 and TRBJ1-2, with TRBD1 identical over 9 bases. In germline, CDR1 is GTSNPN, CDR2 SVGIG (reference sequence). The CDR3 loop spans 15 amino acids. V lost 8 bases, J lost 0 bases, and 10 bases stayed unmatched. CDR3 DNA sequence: TGTGCCAGAAGGGACAGGGTGGGGACTAACTATGGCTACACCTTC. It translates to CARRDRVGTNYGYTF.

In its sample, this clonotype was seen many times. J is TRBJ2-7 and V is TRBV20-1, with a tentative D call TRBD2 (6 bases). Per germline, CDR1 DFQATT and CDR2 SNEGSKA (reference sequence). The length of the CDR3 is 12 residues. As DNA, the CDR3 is TGCAGCGCGGGACCGAACGCCTACGAGCAGTACGTC. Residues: CSAGPNAYEQYV.

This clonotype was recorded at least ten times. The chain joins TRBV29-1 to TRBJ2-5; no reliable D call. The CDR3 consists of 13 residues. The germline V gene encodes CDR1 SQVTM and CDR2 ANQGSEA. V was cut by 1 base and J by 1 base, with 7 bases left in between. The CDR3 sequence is CSVEVPSQETQYF. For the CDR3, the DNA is TGCAGCGTTGAAGTCCCCAGCCAAGAGACCCAGTACTTC.

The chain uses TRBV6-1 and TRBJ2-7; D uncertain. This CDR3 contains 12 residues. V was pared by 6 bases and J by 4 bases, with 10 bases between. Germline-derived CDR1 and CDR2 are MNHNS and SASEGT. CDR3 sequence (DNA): TGTGCCAGCAGCGAAATGGGATACGAGCAGTACGTC. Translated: CASSEMGYEQYV.

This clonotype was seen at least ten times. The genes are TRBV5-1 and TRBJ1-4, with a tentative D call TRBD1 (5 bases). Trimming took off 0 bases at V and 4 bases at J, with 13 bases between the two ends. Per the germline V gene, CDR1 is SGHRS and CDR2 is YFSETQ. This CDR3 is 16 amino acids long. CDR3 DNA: TGCGCCAGCAGCTTGGCCTTGAGGGGAGGTAATGAAAAACTGTTTTTT. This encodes CASSLALRGGNEKLFF.

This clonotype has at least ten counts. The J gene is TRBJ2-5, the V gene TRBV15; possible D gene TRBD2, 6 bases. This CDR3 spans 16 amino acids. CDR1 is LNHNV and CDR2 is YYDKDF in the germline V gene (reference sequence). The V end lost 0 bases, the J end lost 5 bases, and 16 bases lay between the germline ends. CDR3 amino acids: CATSREGSGGRETQYF. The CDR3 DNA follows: TGTGCCACCAGCAGAGAGGGTTCCGGAGGGCGGGAGACCCAGTACTTC.

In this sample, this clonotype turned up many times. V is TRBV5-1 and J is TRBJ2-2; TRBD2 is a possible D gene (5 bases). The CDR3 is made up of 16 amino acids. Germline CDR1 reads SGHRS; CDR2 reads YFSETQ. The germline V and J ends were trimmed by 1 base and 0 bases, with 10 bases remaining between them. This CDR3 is CASSLNRGSNTGELFF. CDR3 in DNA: TGCGCCAGCAGCTTGAACCGGGGATCGAACACCGGGGAGCTGTTTTTT.

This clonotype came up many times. CDR3 residues: CASSLAGGQGGFF. In DNA form, the CDR3 reads TGTGCCAGCAGTTTAGCGGGGGGACAGGGCGGGTTCTTC. The rearrangement joins TRBV12-3 or TRBV12-4 to TRBJ2-1, with 9 bases lining up with TRBD1. Germline trimming cut 0 bases from V and 15 bases from J; bases unmatched to any gene: 6. This CDR3 region has 13 residues.

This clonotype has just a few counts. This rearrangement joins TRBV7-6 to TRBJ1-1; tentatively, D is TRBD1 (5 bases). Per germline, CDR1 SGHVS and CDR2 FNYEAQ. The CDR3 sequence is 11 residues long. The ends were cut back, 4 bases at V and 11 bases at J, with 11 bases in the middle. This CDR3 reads CASSSGGPAFF. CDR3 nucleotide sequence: TGTGCCAGCAGCTCTGGGGGTCCTGCTTTCTTT.

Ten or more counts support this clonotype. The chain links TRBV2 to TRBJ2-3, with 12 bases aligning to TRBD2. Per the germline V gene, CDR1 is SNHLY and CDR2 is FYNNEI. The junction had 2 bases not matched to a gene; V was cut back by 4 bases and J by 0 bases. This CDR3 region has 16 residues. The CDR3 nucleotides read TGTGCCAGCAGTGGGACTAGCGGGGCGAGCACAGATACGCAGTATTTT. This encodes CASSGTSGASTDTQYF.

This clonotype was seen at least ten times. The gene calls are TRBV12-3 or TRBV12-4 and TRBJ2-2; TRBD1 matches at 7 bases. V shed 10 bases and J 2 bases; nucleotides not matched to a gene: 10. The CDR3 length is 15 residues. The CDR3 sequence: CATGMDRPNTGELFF. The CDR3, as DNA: TGTGCCACCGGCATGGACAGGCCCAACACCGGGGAGCTGTTTTTT.

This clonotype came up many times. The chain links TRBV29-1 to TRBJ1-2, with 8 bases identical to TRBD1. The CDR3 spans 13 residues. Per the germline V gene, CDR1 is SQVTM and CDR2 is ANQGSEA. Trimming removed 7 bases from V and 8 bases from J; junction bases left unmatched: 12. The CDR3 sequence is CSGTTGTGLGYTF. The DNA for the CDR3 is TGCAGCGGTACTACCGGGACAGGCCTCGGCTACACCTTC.

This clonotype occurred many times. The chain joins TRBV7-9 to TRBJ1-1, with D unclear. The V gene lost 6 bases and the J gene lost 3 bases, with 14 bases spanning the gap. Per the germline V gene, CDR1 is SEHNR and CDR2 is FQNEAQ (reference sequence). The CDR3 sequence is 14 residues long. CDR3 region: CASRRSVGDTEAFF. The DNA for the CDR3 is TGTGCCAGCAGGCGGTCAGTCGGGGACACTGAAGCTTTCTTT.